These 7 T cell receptor beta chains were all obtained from the same sample, sequenced in a study of blood T cell repertoires in COVID-19. Assay: immunoSEQ multiplex PCR; the TCRdb copy retains only in-frame clones and omits some. Here the sample spans about 330,000 clones, roughly 87% being singletons. The source material was peripheral blood. The receptors derive from a man in his thirties or forties with COVID-19, enrolled during active disease.

The J gene is TRBJ1-2, the V gene TRBV11-1; no clear D. The CDR3 covers 13 residues. Germline V gene lookup returns CDR1 SGHAT and CDR2 FQDESV (reference sequence). Trimming took 2 bases from V and 2 from J, leaving 6 bases between them. In DNA, the CDR3 is TGTGCCAGCAGCTTAAGTGAGAACTATGGCTACACCTTC. This encodes CASSLSENYGYTF.

This chain connects TRBV29-1 to TRBJ2-5; no firm D call. The CDR3 is 14 amino acids. Germline-derived CDR1 and CDR2 are SQVTM and ANQGSEA. V lost 4 bases to trimming and J lost 3 bases, with 15 bases between them. The CDR3 protein is CSVAPPRVEETQYF. Written as DNA, the CDR3 is TGCAGCGTTGCCCCGCCCCGCGTGGAAGAGACCCAGTACTTC. The variable domain in full, completed from reference TRBV29-1 and TRBJ2-5, reads SAVISQKPSRDICQRGTSLTIQCQVDSQVTMMFWYRQQPGQSLTLIATANQGSEATYESGFVIDKFPISRPNLTFSTLTVSNMSPEDSSIYLCSVAPPRVEETQYFGPGTRLLVL.

The chain combines TRBV9 with TRBJ1-1; a weak D match, TRBD1 (6 bases). Germline values: CDR1 SGDLS, CDR2 YYNGEE. Between the trimmed V and J ends, which lost 0 bases and 6 bases, there was a span of 9 bases. The CDR3 is 13 amino acids. Here the CDR3 reads CASSVAGGSEAFF. CDR3 nucleotides: TGTGCCAGCAGCGTAGCGGGGGGCTCTGAAGCTTTCTTT.

At least ten counts were recorded for this clone. Other DNA variants within this sample encode the same CDR3. The rearrangement links TRBV19 to TRBJ2-7, with 11 bases matching TRBD2. Germline loops: CDR1 LNHDA, CDR2 SQIVND (reference sequence). With V trimmed by 5 bases and J by 0 bases, 6 bases remained unmatched. The CDR3 has 16 residues. DNA of the CDR3: TGTGCCAGTAGTGCGGGACTAGCGGACAGCTCCTACGAGCAGTACTTC. It specifies CASSAGLADSSYEQYF.

The rearrangement joins TRBV7-6 to TRBJ1-1; D remains ambiguous. The CDR3 extends over 11 amino acids. V dropped 5 bases and J dropped 10 bases, with 11 bases sitting between them. Germline V lookup: CDR1 SGHVS, CDR2 FNYEAQ. This CDR3 is CASSAPRIAFF. Here the CDR3 DNA reads TGTGCCAGCAGCGCGCCTAGGATAGCTTTCTTT.

About this clone: An end of the junction differs from the germline gene, which may be a read error. The chain employs TRBV2 and TRBJ1-2; D remains ambiguous. CDR3 length: 10 amino acids. Looked up from germline, CDR1 is SNHLY and CDR2 is FYNNEI. CDR3: CASREGAGTF. For the CDR3, the DNA is TGTGCCAGCAGAGAAGGAGCGGGAACCTTC.

The chain couples TRBV11-2 to TRBJ2-5, with 8 bases matching TRBD2. CDR3 length equals 16 residues. V trimming: 0 bases; J trimming: 5 bases; junction bases outside the gene matches: 8. Per the germline V gene, CDR1 is SGHAT and CDR2 is FQNNGV. The CDR3 loop reads CASSLDYGASGETQYF. The CDR3 DNA reads as TGTGCCAGCAGCTTAGATTATGGCGCTAGCGGGGAGACCCAGTACTTC. The whole variable domain, filled in from reference TRBV11-2 and TRBJ2-5, reads EAGVAQSPRYKIIEKRQSVAFWCNPISGHATLYWYQQILGQGPKLLIQFQNNGVVDDSQLPKDRFSAERLKGVDSTLKIQPAKLEDSAVYLCASSLDYGASGETQYFGPGTRLLVL.